A selection of T cell receptor beta chains follows, all from one sample in a study of blood T cells in healthy people across ages. In TCRdb, the 5' RACE reads were re-called with MiXCR into one record per CDR3 protein. This repertoire shows 750,000 or so distinct CDR3 sequences, 25% found once; its top ten account for 9% to 9.5%. The sample was also reused in another study, on T cells of mothers and their children.

Sequenced: blood. The receptors stem from a boy aged 5-17 years in good health. The conserved cysteine and the conserved F or W are not part of the CDR3 here. Each record gives: J gene, V gene, clone size, CDR3 protein. A clone size is listed for some rows: how often the clone was seen (once, few, many), or a class if it is expanded.

j_gene: TRBJ2-7
v_gene: TRBV27
abundance: few
CDR3aa: ASSLGSRREQY

j_gene: TRBJ2-5
v_gene: TRBV5-1
abundance: few
CDR3aa: ASSRQSGETQY

j_gene: .
v_gene: TRBV6-1
abundance: .
CDR3aa: ASTTGTSGSETQY

j_gene: TRBJ1-2
v_gene: TRBV19
abundance: few
CDR3aa: ASKWDRRNYGYT

j_gene: TRBJ1-5
v_gene: TRBV6-1
abundance: few
CDR3aa: ASSETFDQPQH

j_gene: TRBJ2-2
v_gene: TRBV27
abundance: .
CDR3aa: ASSIQGTGELF

j_gene: TRBJ2-5
v_gene: TRBV10-2
abundance: few
CDR3aa: ASSWPGTGQETQY

j_gene: TRBJ2-5
v_gene: TRBV28
abundance: many
CDR3aa: ASSLDLADQETQY

j_gene: TRBJ2-1
v_gene: TRBV14
abundance: .
CDR3aa: ASSQRSSGSYNEQF

j_gene: TRBJ2-4
v_gene: TRBV12-3/TRBV12-4
abundance: .
CDR3aa: ASRAAKAGGINIQY

j_gene: TRBJ2-5
v_gene: TRBV15
abundance: .
CDR3aa: ATSRDQGGPVKTQY

j_gene: TRBJ2-1
v_gene: TRBV12-5
abundance: few
CDR3aa: ASGQVGRDRF

j_gene: TRBJ2-5
v_gene: TRBV5-1
abundance: few
CDR3aa: ASSLGEGVETQY

j_gene: TRBJ2-5
v_gene: TRBV5-1
abundance: .
CDR3aa: ASTPGDRDPETQY

j_gene: TRBJ2-7
v_gene: TRBV4-1
abundance: .
CDR3aa: ASSLDQSGLYEQY

j_gene: TRBJ1-5
v_gene: TRBV12-3/TRBV12-4
abundance: .
CDR3aa: ASSALKSTPQH

j_gene: TRBJ2-5
v_gene: TRBV27
abundance: few
CDR3aa: ASSLDRRGETQY

j_gene: TRBJ2-1
v_gene: TRBV6-2/TRBV6-3
abundance: .
CDR3aa: ASNGGGLDNEQF

j_gene: TRBJ2-7
v_gene: TRBV29-1
abundance: few
CDR3aa: SVEFESYEQY

j_gene: TRBJ2-3
v_gene: TRBV12-3/TRBV12-4
abundance: .
CDR3aa: ASSVARGDTQY

j_gene: TRBJ1-5
v_gene: TRBV28
abundance: .
CDR3aa: ASCRLSTGFMQPQH

j_gene: TRBJ2-5
v_gene: TRBV2
abundance: few
CDR3aa: ASSEEGGQSRETQY

j_gene: TRBJ2-2
v_gene: TRBV27
abundance: few
CDR3aa: ASSLPNAGELF

j_gene: TRBJ2-2
v_gene: TRBV19
abundance: few
CDR3aa: ASSIVRATGELF

j_gene: TRBJ1-3
v_gene: TRBV7-6
abundance: few
CDR3aa: ASSLVPQGNTIY

j_gene: TRBJ2-7
v_gene: TRBV5-5
abundance: .
CDR3aa: ASSLQPNGKGEQY

j_gene: TRBJ1-2
v_gene: TRBV13
abundance: .
CDR3aa: ASSSNRGTSYT

j_gene: TRBJ2-7
v_gene: TRBV7-9
abundance: .
CDR3aa: ASSRLATFYEQY

j_gene: TRBJ1-5
v_gene: TRBV20-1
abundance: .
CDR3aa: SAKGSGTGSQPQH

j_gene: TRBJ2-3
v_gene: TRBV7-2
abundance: few
CDR3aa: ASSWGLREDTQY

j_gene: TRBJ2-1
v_gene: TRBV7-2
abundance: few
CDR3aa: ASSLRTSSYNEQF

j_gene: TRBJ1-2
v_gene: TRBV13
abundance: .
CDR3aa: ASSLGKGSPPGYT

j_gene: TRBJ2-1
v_gene: TRBV21-1
abundance: .
CDR3aa: ASSKALRDGNHNEQF

j_gene: TRBJ2-7
v_gene: TRBV12-3/TRBV12-4
abundance: few
CDR3aa: ASSPAGYGYEQY

j_gene: TRBJ2-7
v_gene: TRBV3-1
abundance: few
CDR3aa: ASSQAVAYEQY

j_gene: .
v_gene: TRBV4-2
abundance: .
CDR3aa: ASSQETDTAGGWNEQF

j_gene: TRBJ1-1
v_gene: TRBV20-1
abundance: .
CDR3aa: SASRMMNTEAF

j_gene: TRBJ2-2
v_gene: TRBV3-1
abundance: many
CDR3aa: ASSPGYTGELF

j_gene: TRBJ1-2
v_gene: TRBV29-1
abundance: .
CDR3aa: SVEIGRGRGYT

j_gene: TRBJ1-4
v_gene: TRBV10-3
abundance: .
CDR3aa: AIQSEANEKLF

j_gene: TRBJ2-7
v_gene: TRBV29-1
abundance: .
CDR3aa: SVRGVTSYEQY

j_gene: TRBJ1-2
v_gene: TRBV6-5
abundance: few
CDR3aa: ASSTNTRSNYGYT

j_gene: TRBJ2-3
v_gene: TRBV10-3
abundance: .
CDR3aa: AIRTPSGRGPDTQY

j_gene: TRBJ2-5
v_gene: TRBV15
abundance: .
CDR3aa: ATSRASQETQY

j_gene: TRBJ2-6
v_gene: TRBV6-1
abundance: few
CDR3aa: ASSGPRWNSGANVLT

j_gene: TRBJ1-2
v_gene: TRBV10-3
abundance: once
CDR3aa: ASATGGYGYT

j_gene: TRBJ2-5
v_gene: TRBV21-1
abundance: few
CDR3aa: ASSSHRGRETQY

j_gene: .
v_gene: TRBV13
abundance: .
CDR3aa: ASSWTGTGSYEQY

j_gene: TRBJ2-3
v_gene: TRBV4-3
abundance: .
CDR3aa: ASSQATSGLSDTQY

j_gene: TRBJ2-1
v_gene: TRBV24-1
abundance: .
CDR3aa: ATSSGGYNEQF

j_gene: .
v_gene: TRBV6-6
abundance: .
CDR3aa: ASSYANIEQY

j_gene: TRBJ2-5
v_gene: TRBV5-1
abundance: .
CDR3aa: ASALQTGYEETQY

j_gene: TRBJ1-6
v_gene: TRBV4-3
abundance: few
CDR3aa: ASSQDDLRSYNSPLH

j_gene: TRBJ2-5
v_gene: TRBV29-1
abundance: .
CDR3aa: SVEGTGQETQY

j_gene: TRBJ2-5
v_gene: TRBV12-3/TRBV12-4
abundance: .
CDR3aa: ASRRDTVVQETQY

j_gene: TRBJ2-5
v_gene: TRBV20-1
abundance: few
CDR3aa: SARVVEAGALTETQY

j_gene: TRBJ2-7
v_gene: TRBV4-3
abundance: .
CDR3aa: ASSQEGKGVYEQY

j_gene: TRBJ2-5
v_gene: TRBV15
abundance: few
CDR3aa: ATSRGGGAETQY

j_gene: TRBJ1-1
v_gene: TRBV7-2
abundance: few
CDR3aa: ASSLTGAYTEAF

j_gene: TRBJ2-4
v_gene: TRBV7-9
abundance: .
CDR3aa: ASSLAIGLAKNIQY